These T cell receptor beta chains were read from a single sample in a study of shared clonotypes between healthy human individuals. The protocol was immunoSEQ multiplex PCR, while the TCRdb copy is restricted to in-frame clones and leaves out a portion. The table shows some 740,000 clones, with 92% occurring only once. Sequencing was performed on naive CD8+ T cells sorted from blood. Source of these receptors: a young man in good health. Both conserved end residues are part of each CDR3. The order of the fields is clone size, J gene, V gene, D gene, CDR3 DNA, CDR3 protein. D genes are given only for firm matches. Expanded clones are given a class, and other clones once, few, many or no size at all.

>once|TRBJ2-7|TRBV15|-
TGTGCCACCAGCAGGGACAGAGGATACGAGCAGTACTTC
CATSRDRGYEQYF
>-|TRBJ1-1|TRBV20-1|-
TGCAGTGCTTACGCCACCATTGAAGCTTTCTTT
CSAYATIEAFF
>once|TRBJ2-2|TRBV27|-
TGTGCCAGCAGTCGCAGTCGCGAGGAAATCGGGGAGCTGTTTTTT
CASSRSREEIGELFF
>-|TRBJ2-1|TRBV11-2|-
TGTGCCAGCAGCTTGTCCCCAGGGATCCCAGGCTTGTACAATGAGCAGTTCTTC
CASSLSPGIPGLYNEQFF
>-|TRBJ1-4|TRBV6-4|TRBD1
TGTGCCAGCAGTGAGGAAACAGGGGGTTGGGCTAATGAAAAACTGTTTTTT
CASSEETGGWANEKLFF
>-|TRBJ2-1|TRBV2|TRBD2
TGTGCCAGCACCAAAAGAAGAGGGACTAGCGAACACAATGAGCAGTTCTTC
CASTKRRGTSEHNEQFF
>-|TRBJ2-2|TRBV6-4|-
TGTGCCAGCAGTGATGTCAGTCATAACACCGGGGAGCTGTTTTTT
CASSDVSHNTGELFF
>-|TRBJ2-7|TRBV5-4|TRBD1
TGTGCCAGCAGCGACAGGGACAACTACGAGCAGTACTTC
CASSDRDNYEQYF
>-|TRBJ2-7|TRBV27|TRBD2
TGTGCCAGCGCCGGGGGGTTGTTTTACGAGCAGTACTTC
CASAGGLFYEQYF
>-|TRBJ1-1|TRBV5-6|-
TGTGCCAGCAACCCGAGGGGGTACGGTATCGAAGCTTTCTTT
CASNPRGYGIEAFF
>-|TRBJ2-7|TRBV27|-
TGTGCCAGCAGTTTAGCGGGACCCTCCTACGAGCAGTACTTC
CASSLAGPSYEQYF
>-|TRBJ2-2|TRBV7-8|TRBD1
TGTGCCAGCAGCCGCATGCCCGGGACAGTGAACACCGGGGAGCTGTTTTTT
CASSRMPGTVNTGELFF
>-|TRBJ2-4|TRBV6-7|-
TGTGCCAGCAGTTACTCGACTGGGGCCAAAAACATTCAGTACTTC
CASSYSTGAKNIQYF
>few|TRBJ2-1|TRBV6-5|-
TGTGCCAGCCAGCGCCAGGGGGGGAATGAGCAGTTCTTC
CASQRQGGNEQFF
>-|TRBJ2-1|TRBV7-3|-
TGTGCCAGCAGCTTAGAGGGGATTCGCAATGAGCAGTTCTTC
CASSLEGIRNEQFF
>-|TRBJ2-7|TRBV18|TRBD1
TGTGCCAGCTCACCTTACCCGGGACAGGGGGCCTACGAGCAGTACTTC
CASSPYPGQGAYEQYF
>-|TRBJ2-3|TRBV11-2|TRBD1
TGTGCCAGCAGCCCTCGGGACAGGGGGCTGGAAGATACGCAGTATTTT
CASSPRDRGLEDTQYF
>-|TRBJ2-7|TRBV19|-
TGTGCCAGTAGTAAGGATCGGCAGCCCGGGTACGAGCAGTACTTC
CASSKDRQPGYEQYF
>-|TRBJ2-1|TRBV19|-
TGTGCCAGTAGTATAGCGGGGGTGCAGTTCTTC
CASSIAGVQFF
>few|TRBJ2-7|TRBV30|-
TGTGCCTGGAGTGCACCAGTTCACGAGCAGTACTTC
CAWSAPVHEQYF
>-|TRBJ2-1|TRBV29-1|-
TGCAGCGTTCTCGATCAAGGGGGGCCTAGGGGATACAATGAGCAGTTCTTC
CSVLDQGGPRGYNEQFF
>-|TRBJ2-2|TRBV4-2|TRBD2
TGTGCCAGCAGCCAGGTACTAGCGGAGGGGACCGGGGAGCTGTTTTTT
CASSQVLAEGTGELFF
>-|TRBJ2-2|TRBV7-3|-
TGTGCCAGCAGCTTATGGGGGAACACCGGGGAGCTGTTTTTT
CASSLWGNTGELFF
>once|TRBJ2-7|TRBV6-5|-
TGTGCCAGCAGTTCAGGGGCCGCCTCCTACGAGCAGTACTTC
CASSSGAASYEQYF
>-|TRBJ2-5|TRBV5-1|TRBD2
TGCGCCAGCAGCTTATATAGCGGGAGGGCCAGGGGAGAGACCCAGTACTTC
CASSLYSGRARGETQYF
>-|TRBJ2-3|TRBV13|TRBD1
TGTGCCAGCAGCCCCCGACAGGGTCCAGATACGCAGTATTTT
CASSPRQGPDTQYF
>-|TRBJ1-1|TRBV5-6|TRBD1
TGTGCCAGCAGCTTTGGGACAGGGGGCACTGAAGCTTTCTTT
CASSFGTGGTEAFF
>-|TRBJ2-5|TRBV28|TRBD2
TGTGCCAGCAGTTCCCGGACTAGCCGGGGTCGAGAGACCCAGTACTTC
CASSSRTSRGRETQYF
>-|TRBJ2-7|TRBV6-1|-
TGTGCCAGCAGTGGGGCAACTCCGTCCTACGAGCAGTACTTC
CASSGATPSYEQYF
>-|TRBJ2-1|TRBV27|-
TGTGCCAGCAGTTTGTCGGTCGGGAACTCCTACAATGAGCAGTTCTTC
CASSLSVGNSYNEQFF
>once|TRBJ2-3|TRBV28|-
TGTGCCAGCAGTTTACGTTCCCCTCGCCCAGATACGCAGTATTTT
CASSLRSPRPDTQYF
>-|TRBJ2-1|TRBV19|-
TGTGCCAGTAGTATAGATCGACGGGGCTCCTACAATGAGCAGTTCTTC
CASSIDRRGSYNEQFF
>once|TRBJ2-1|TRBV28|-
TGTGCCAGCAGTTTTCGAGGGTCCTACAATGAGCAGTTCTTC
CASSFRGSYNEQFF
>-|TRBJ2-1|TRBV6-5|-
TGTGCCAGCAGCCCCGACCCGGCCACATACAATGAGCAGTTCTTC
CASSPDPATYNEQFF
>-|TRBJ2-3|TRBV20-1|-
TGCAGTTGCGGAGGCACAGATACGCAGTATTTT
CSCGGTDTQYF
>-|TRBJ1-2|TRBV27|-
TGTGCCAGCTTAGCACAGGGAGCTGATCACTATGGCTACACCTTC
CASLAQGADHYGYTF
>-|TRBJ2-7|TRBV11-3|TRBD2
TGTGCCAGCAGCTTAGGAGCGGGAGGGCCTGACGAGCAGTACTTC
CASSLGAGGPDEQYF
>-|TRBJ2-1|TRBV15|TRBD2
TGTGCCACCAGCAGTCGCCCCTTTGGACTAGCGGACAATGAGCAGTTCTTC
CATSSRPFGLADNEQFF
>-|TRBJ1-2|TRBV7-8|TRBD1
TGTGCCAGCAGCCCCCATTTCGAGGGACAGGGCCTCTATGGCTACACCTTC
CASSPHFEGQGLYGYTF
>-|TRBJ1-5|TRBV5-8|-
TGTGCCAGCAGCTTGGTCAGGGTACCCTATCAGCCCCAGCATTTT
CASSLVRVPYQPQHF
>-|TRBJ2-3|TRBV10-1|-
TGCGCCAGCAGTGAAAAAGGAGTAGATACGCAGTATTTT
CASSEKGVDTQYF
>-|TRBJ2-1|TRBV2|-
TGTGCCAGCAGTGATATGGTCGAGGGAGAGCAGTTCTTC
CASSDMVEGEQFF
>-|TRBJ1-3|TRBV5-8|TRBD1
TGTGCCAGCAGCTTGCTTGGACAGGCAAACACCATATATTTT
CASSLLGQANTIYF
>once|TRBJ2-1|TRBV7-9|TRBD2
TGTGCCAGCAGCTTAGGGGGACTAGCGGGGGTTGAGCAGTTCTTC
CASSLGGLAGVEQFF
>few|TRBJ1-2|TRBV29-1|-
TGCAGCGTTGAAGGTCAGGGGCTCTATGGCTACACCTTC
CSVEGQGLYGYTF
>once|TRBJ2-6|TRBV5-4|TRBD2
TGTGCCAGCAGCTTGGCTCTAGCGGTTAGCTCTGGGGCCAACGTCCTGACTTTC
CASSLALAVSSGANVLTF
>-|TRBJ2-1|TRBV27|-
TGTGCCAGCAGTTTTAGTATCGATGCTGAGCAGTTCTTC
CASSFSIDAEQFF
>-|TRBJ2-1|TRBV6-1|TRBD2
TGTGCCAGCAGTGAAACCCCTAGCGGGAGGAGGAATGAGCAGTTCTTC
CASSETPSGRRNEQFF
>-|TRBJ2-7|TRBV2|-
TGTGCCAGCAGTGATCCCTTCTCCTACGAGCAGTACTTC
CASSDPFSYEQYF
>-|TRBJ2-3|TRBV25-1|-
TGTGCCAGCAGGGGAGATACGCAGTATTTT
CASRGDTQYF
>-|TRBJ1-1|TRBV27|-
TGTGCCAGCAGTTCCGCCGGGGTTGAGGCTTTCTTT
CASSSAGVEAFF
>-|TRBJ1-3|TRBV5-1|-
TGCGCCAGCAGCGCGGGACGGAACTCTGGAAACACCATATATTTT
CASSAGRNSGNTIYF
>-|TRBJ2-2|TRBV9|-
TGTGCCAGCAGCGAATGGGCTCCGAACACCGGGGAGCTGTTTTTT
CASSEWAPNTGELFF
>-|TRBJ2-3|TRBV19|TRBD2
TGTGCCAGTAGTACCGGGACTAGCGGGAGGTCAGATACGCAGTATTTT
CASSTGTSGRSDTQYF
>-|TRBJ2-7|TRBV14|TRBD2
TGTGCCAGCAGCCAAGATCCAATACTAGCGGGAGGGCCGACCGGGCAGTACTTC
CASSQDPILAGGPTGQYF
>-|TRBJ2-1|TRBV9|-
TGTGCCAGCAGCGTCCGGGACGGCCGATGGGAGCAGTTCTTC
CASSVRDGRWEQFF
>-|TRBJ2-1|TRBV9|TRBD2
TGTGCCAGCAGCGGACGACTGACTAGCCCCGAAGGAAATGAGCAGTTCTTC
CASSGRLTSPEGNEQFF
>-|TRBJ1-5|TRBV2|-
TGTGCCAGCAGTGTGGACGGCAATCAGCCCCAGCATTTT
CASSVDGNQPQHF